Below, 19 T cell receptor beta chains from the same sample are listed, as sequenced in a study of regulatory T cells in long-lasting Graves disease. Library construction for TCR beta used iRepertoire HTBI primers and Arm-PCR of CDR3 regions. A single record per CDR3 protein comes from TCRdb applying MiXCR to the multiplex PCR reads. The sample has 350,000 to 500,000 distinct CDR3 sequences; 14% are singletons. The time point: newly diagnosed GD, antithyroid drugs for less than 3 months. RNA extracted from PBMCs served as the sequencing template. These data were also filed under a second study, of T cells in Graves' hyperthyroidism and ophthalmopathy.

The sequencing here drew on peripheral blood mononuclear cells (PBMCs), taken at new diagnosis, from a patient treated with antithyroid drugs. The source is a woman aged 50 to 65 with Graves disease.

The gene calls are TRBV5-6 and TRBJ2-2; TRBD2 agrees at 7 bases. Germline assignment: CDR1 SGHDT and CDR2 YYEEEE. The V segment lost 2 bases and the J segment 5 bases; nucleotides outside the gene matches: 9. This CDR3 contains 16 residues. The CDR3 DNA reads as TGTGCCAGCAGCTTTGGGAGGGAAATGATTACCGGGGAGCTGTTTTTT. Translating gives CASSFGREMITGELFF.

This clonotype has at least ten counts. The gene calls are TRBV20-1 and TRBJ1-1; possibly TRBD1 for D (6 bases). Trimming removed 1 base from V and 7 bases from J, with 16 bases in between. The CDR3 contains 14 residues. Germline V gene data show CDR1 as DFQATT and CDR2 as SNEGSKA (reference sequence). The CDR3 nucleotides read TGCAGTGCTAGAGTTCGGCAGGGGAGTGGTGAAGCTTTCTTT. Translated: CSARVRQGSGEAFF.

This clonotype was detected many times. The gene calls are TRBV7-9 and TRBJ2-7, with 9 bases identical to TRBD1. This CDR3 has 15 residues. The V segment lost 5 bases and the J segment 1 base; nucleotides outside the gene matches: 6. Germline CDR1 is SEHNR and CDR2 is FQNEAQ (reference sequence). CDR3 loop: CASSPWDRASYEQYF. CDR3 nucleotide sequence: TGTGCCAGCAGCCCATGGGACAGGGCTTCCTACGAGCAGTACTTC.

This clonotype was detected a few times. V usage is TRBV27 and J usage is TRBJ2-7; TRBD1 matches at 7 bases. V was pared by 6 bases and J by 2 bases, with 7 bases of the junction left unmatched. CDR1 is MNHEY and CDR2 is SMNVEV in the germline V gene (reference sequence). The CDR3 extends over 14 amino acids. CDR3 protein: CASSPGQLPYEQYF. CDR3 nucleotides: TGTGCCAGCAGCCCGGGACAGCTCCCCTACGAGCAGTACTTC.

This clonotype showed up many times. This chain's CDR3 is CASSQVAGSGAFF. CDR3 nucleotide sequence: TGTGCCAGCAGCCAAGTTGCGGGGTCGGGTGCTTTCTTT. V gene TRBV3-1 combines with J gene TRBJ1-1; no reliable D call. Trimming stripped 1 base from V and 11 bases from J, with 14 bases between. From germline, CDR1 is LGHDT and CDR2 YNNKEL (reference sequence). The CDR3 runs to 13 residues.

The rearrangement uses TRBV9 and TRBJ2-3, with D maybe TRBD2 (5 bases). The CDR3 covers 12 residues. Germline values: CDR1 SGDLS, CDR2 YYNGEE. Between the trimmed V and J ends, which lost 3 bases and 5 bases, there was a span of 7 bases. The CDR3 loop reads CASSARGDTQYF. The DNA of the CDR3 is TGTGCCAGCAGCGCACGGGGAGATACGCAGTATTTT. Supplemented by reference TRBV9 and TRBJ2-3, the full variable domain reads DSGVTQTPKHLITATGQRVTLRCSPRSGDLSVYWYQQSLDQGLQFLIQYYNGEERAKGNILERFSAQQFPDLHSELNLSSLELGDSALYFCASSARGDTQYFGPGTRLTVL.

As to this clonotype: A much larger clone differs by one base, so this may be a read error. This chain links TRBV5-5 with TRBJ2-7; D not resolved. The CDR3 runs to 14 residues. V gave up 0 bases and J gave up 3 bases, with 10 bases separating them. Germline CDR1 reads SGHKS; CDR2 reads YYEKEE (reference sequence). The CDR3 DNA follows: TGTGCCAGCAGCTTGGGTACCCCGGACTACGAGCAGTACTTC. It yields the protein CASSLGTPDYEQYF.

This clonotype showed up many times. The chain carries TRBV20-1 and TRBJ2-1; the D gene is possibly TRBD1 (6 bases). V lost 6 bases, J lost 0 bases, and 18 bases lay in between. From germline, CDR1 is DFQATT and CDR2 SNEGSKA (reference sequence). The length of the CDR3 is 16 residues. CDR3: CSAWALGTSSYNEQFF. CDR3 in DNA: TGCAGTGCCTGGGCTTTGGGGACAAGCTCCTACAATGAGCAGTTCTTC.

This chain uses TRBV25-1 with TRBJ1-6; D possibly corresponds to TRBD1 (6 bases). The germline V gene encodes CDR1 MGHDK and CDR2 SYGVNS. V lost 4 bases to trimming and J lost 11 bases, with 12 bases between them. CDR3 length: 13 residues. The CDR3, as DNA: TGTGCCAGCAGTGCTCAGGGGCAGGCACCCCTCCACTTT. Its translation is CASSAQGQAPLHF.

The CDR3 DNA reads as TGTGCCAGCAGCTTGGGGACTAGCGGGAGGTCGAGCTCCTACAATGAGCAGTTCTTC. This gives the protein CASSLGTSGRSSSYNEQFF. J is TRBJ2-1 and V is TRBV7-3, with TRBD2 identical over 15 bases. Germline CDR1 reads SGHTA; CDR2 reads FQGTGA. The CDR3 length is 19 residues. Trimming cost V 3 bases and J 0 bases; bases outside gene matches: 6.

This clonotype was detected many times. The chain joins TRBV7-3 to TRBJ1-1; perhaps TRBD1 as D (6 bases). The ends were cut back, 2 bases at V and 5 bases at J, with 12 bases in the middle. This CDR3 spans 14 amino acids. In germline, CDR1 is SGHTA, CDR2 FQGTGA. The CDR3 DNA reads TGTGCCAGCAGCTTAGGTGAGGGGGTGACTGAAGCTTTCTTT. Encoded protein: CASSLGEGVTEAFF.

This clonotype has just a few counts. The chain uses TRBV5-1 and TRBJ2-3; 7 bases agree with TRBD2. Per the germline V gene, CDR1 is SGHRS and CDR2 is YFSETQ. V trimming: 2 bases; J trimming: 2 bases; junction bases outside the gene matches: 5. The CDR3 has 15 residues. Written as DNA, the CDR3 is TGCGCCAGCAGCTTCGGGGAGGGATTCACAGATACGCAGTATTTT. Its translation is CASSFGEGFTDTQYF.

Ten or more counts support this clonotype. The chain employs TRBV20-1 and TRBJ2-3; perhaps D is TRBD1 or TRBD2 (6 bases each). The germline CDR1 and CDR2 sequences are DFQATT and SNEGSKA (reference sequence). V was shortened by 3 bases and J by 8 bases, with 9 bases between the two germline ends. The length of the CDR3 is 11 residues. CDR3 DNA sequence: TGCAGTGCTAGGGGGGGCAGTACGCAGTATTTT. It codes for CSARGGSTQYF.

In its sample, this clonotype was seen many times. The V call is TRBV6-5, the J call TRBJ2-7; the match to TRBD2 covers 10 bases. Looked up from germline, CDR1 is MNHEY and CDR2 is SVGAGI. J lost 6 bases, V lost 0 bases, and 11 bases had no gene match. CDR3 length: 17 amino acids. DNA of the CDR3: TGTGCCAGCAGTTACTCGAAGCGGGAGGGCCGGTTCTGCGAGCAGTACTTC. Translated: CASSYSKREGRFCEQYF.

This clonotype was seen at least ten times. The rearrangement uses TRBV20-1 and TRBJ1-3; 7 bases are a match to TRBD1. The germline gives CDR1 DFQATT, CDR2 SNEGSKA (reference sequence). CDR3 length: 16 residues. The J segment lost 0 bases and the V segment lost 3 bases, leaving 8 bases of the junction unmatched. In DNA form, the CDR3 reads TGCAGTGCTAGGAACCGGGACAGAACCTCTGGAAACACCATATATTTT. Its protein product is CSARNRDRTSGNTIYF.

There are many counts of this clonotype. The rearrangement links TRBV13 to TRBJ1-4; the match to TRBD1 covers 9 bases. Germline lookup yields CDR1 PRHDT and CDR2 FYEKMQ (reference sequence). Trimming removed 5 bases from V and 7 bases from J; junction bases left unmatched: 5. There are 14 residues in the CDR3. In nucleotides, the CDR3 is TGTGCCAGCAGCGAAGACAGGGGGAGTGAAAAACTGTTTTTT. Amino acid sequence: CASSEDRGSEKLFF.

This clonotype is a singleton in its sample. The CDR3 region has the DNA TGTGCCAGCAGCGTAGCAACAGCCTCCCTCTACGAGCAGTACTTC. This gives the protein CASSVATASLYEQYF. The V and J genes are TRBV9 and TRBJ2-7; D gene ambiguous. This CDR3 spans 15 amino acids. V lost 0 bases and J 3 bases, leaving 13 bases between the germline ends. Germline CDR1 reads SGDLS; CDR2 reads YYNGEE.

V and J are TRBV18 and TRBJ2-3; D perhaps matches TRBD2 (5 bases). V was shortened by 3 bases and J by 6 bases, with 10 bases between the two germline ends. Germline CDR1 KGHSH, CDR2 LQKENI. The length of the CDR3 is 13 residues. In nucleotides, the CDR3 is TGTGCCAGCTCACCCCCCGGGATGGATACGCAGTATTTT. Translating it yields CASSPPGMDTQYF.

This clonotype was seen more than once but under ten times. The rearrangement uses TRBV28 and TRBJ2-3; 8 nucleotides agree with TRBD2. CDR1 is MDHEN, CDR2 SYDVKM, per germline. The V gene end was trimmed by 2 bases and the J gene end by 1 base; junction bases not matched to a gene: 8. This CDR3 has 17 amino acids. CDR3 protein: CASSLGKAGAGTDTQYF. DNA for the CDR3: TGTGCCAGCAGTTTAGGTAAAGCGGGAGCAGGCACAGATACGCAGTATTTT.